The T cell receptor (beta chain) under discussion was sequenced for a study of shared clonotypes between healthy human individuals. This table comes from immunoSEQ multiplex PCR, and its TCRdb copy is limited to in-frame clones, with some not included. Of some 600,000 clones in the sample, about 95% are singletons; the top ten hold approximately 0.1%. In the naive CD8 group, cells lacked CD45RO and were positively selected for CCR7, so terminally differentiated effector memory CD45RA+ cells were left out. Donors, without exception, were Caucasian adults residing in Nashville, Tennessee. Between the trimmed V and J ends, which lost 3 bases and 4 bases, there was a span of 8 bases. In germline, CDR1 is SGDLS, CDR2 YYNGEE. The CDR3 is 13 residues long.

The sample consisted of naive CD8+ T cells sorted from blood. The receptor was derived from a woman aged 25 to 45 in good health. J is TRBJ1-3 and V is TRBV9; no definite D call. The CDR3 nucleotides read TGTGCCAGCAGCGACACAGCCGGAAACACCATATATTTT. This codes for CASSDTAGNTIYF.